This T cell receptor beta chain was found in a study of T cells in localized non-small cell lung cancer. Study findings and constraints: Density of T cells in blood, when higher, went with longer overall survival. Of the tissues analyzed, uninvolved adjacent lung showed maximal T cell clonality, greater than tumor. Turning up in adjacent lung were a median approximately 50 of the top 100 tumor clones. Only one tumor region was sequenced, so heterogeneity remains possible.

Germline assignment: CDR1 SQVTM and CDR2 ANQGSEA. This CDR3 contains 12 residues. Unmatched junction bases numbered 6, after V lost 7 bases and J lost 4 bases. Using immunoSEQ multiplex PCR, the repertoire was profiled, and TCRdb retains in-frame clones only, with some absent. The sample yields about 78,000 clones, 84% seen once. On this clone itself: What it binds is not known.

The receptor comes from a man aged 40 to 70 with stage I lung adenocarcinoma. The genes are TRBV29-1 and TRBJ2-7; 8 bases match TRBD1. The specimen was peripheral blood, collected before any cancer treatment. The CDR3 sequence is CSGRTGPYEQYF. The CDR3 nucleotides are TGCAGCGGGCGGACAGGGCCGTACGAGCAGTACTTC.